This paragraph reports one T cell receptor beta chain. The antigen is undetermined. Investigators pulled total RNA out of whole blood and did not sort T cells. This record comes from a study of monozygotic twins with inflammatory bowel disease. General observations from the study: The study supported no single strong signal or clonotype linked to IBD. Repertoire similarity did not differ between concordant and discordant twins, perhaps due to limited power.

PCR of TCRalpha and TCRbeta cDNA was nested, with two rounds of about 17 and 10 cycles. TCRdb re-analyzed the 5' RACE reads; it lists each CDR3 protein once, without DNA. In total, the table holds some 200,000 distinct CDR3 sequences. Input material: blood. The clonotype was recovered from a human donor with ulcerative colitis or Crohn's disease, or a healthy co-twin of an affected twin (not recorded which).

The CDR3 spells CASSPDTYNEKLFF. V is TRBV3-1 and J is TRBJ1-4. This CDR3 has 14 residues. The germline CDR1 and CDR2 sequences are LGHDT and YNNKEL (reference sequence).